This T cell receptor (beta chain) was sequenced during a study of T cell responses to AZD1222 COVID-19 vaccine. Turning to the study itself: Some second doses came at about 4 weeks and others at about 12 weeks; these were pooled. General study points: Clonal diversity may have been underestimated in mostly white British donors. Sampling that yielded the repertoires occurred only after the peak T cell response. Compared with day 0, the breadth and depth of the Spike-specific TCR repertoire rose significantly after two doses of AZD1222.

As concerns this clone: Its antigen is unknown.

Some clones are missing from TCRdb's copy, which holds only in-frame ones; the method was immunoSEQ multiplex PCR. The sample lists about 120,000 clones; roughly 84% were seen once. Trimming took off 1 base at V and 5 bases at J, with 11 bases between the two ends. This CDR3 is built from 14 residues. Per the germline V gene, CDR1 is SGHVT and CDR2 is SQSDAQ. The V gene is TRBV7-4, the J gene TRBJ1-1, with D uncertain. Material: peripheral blood, obtained on day 0 of AZD1222 vaccination. This receptor was obtained from an adult in good health. CDR3 protein: CASSLVFLGTEAFF. In nucleotides, the CDR3 is TGTGCCAGCAGCTTAGTGTTTCTGGGAACTGAAGCTTTCTTT.